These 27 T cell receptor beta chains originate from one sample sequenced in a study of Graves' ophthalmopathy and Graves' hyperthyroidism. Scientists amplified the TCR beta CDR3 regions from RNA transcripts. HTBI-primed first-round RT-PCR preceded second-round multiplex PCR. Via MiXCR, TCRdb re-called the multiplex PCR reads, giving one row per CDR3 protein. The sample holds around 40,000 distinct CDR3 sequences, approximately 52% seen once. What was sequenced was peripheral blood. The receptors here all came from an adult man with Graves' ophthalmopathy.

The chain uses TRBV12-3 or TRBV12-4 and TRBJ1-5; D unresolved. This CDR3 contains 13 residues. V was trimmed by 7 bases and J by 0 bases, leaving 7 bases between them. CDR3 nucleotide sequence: TGTGCCAGCACTCTGGGTAGCAATCAGCCCCAGCATTTT. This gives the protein CASTLGSNQPQHF.

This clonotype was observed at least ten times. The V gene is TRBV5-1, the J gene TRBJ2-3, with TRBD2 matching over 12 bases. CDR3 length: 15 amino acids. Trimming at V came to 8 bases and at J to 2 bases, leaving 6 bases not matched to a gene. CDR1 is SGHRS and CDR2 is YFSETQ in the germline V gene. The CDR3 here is CASTSGGKDTDTQYF. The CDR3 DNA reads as TGCGCCAGTACTAGCGGGGGGAAAGACACAGATACGCAGTATTTT.

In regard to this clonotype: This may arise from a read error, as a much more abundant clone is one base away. The chain's CDR3 is CAWSVGITQETQYF. The DNA of the CDR3 is TGTGCCTGGAGTGTAGGGATTACCCAAGAGACCCAGTACTTC. The chain carries TRBV2 and TRBJ2-5; the D is unclear. The V and J ends lost 11 bases and 1 base respectively, with 17 bases between them. CDR1 and CDR2 from the germline V gene are SNHLY and FYNNEI. CDR3 length: 14 amino acids.

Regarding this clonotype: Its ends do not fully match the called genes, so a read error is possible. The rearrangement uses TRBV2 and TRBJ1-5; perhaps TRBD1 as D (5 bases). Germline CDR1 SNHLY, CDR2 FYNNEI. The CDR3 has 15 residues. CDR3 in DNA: TGTGCCAGCACTCTGACTAGCGTGGACAATGAGCCCCAGCATTTT. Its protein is CASTLTSVDNEPQHF.

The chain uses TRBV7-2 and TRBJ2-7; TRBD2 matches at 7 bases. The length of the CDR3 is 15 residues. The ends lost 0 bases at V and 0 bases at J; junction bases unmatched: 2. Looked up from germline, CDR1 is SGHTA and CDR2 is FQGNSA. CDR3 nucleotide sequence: TGTGCCAGCAGCTTAGCAGCGGGGTTCTCCTACGAGCAGTACTTC. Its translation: CASSLAAGFSYEQYF.

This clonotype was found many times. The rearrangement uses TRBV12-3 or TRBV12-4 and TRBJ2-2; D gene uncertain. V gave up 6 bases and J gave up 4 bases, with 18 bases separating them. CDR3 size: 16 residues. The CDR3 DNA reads TGTGCCAGCAGCCCTCTTACCCCCGGACCCACCGGGGAGCTGTTTTTT. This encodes CASSPLTPGPTGELFF.

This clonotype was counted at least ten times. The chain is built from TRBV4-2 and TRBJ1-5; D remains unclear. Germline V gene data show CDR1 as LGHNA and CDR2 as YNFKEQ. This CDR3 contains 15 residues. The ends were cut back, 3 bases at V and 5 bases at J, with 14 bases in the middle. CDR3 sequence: CASSQVGLGDQPQHF. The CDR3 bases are TGTGCCAGCAGCCAGGTTGGGTTAGGCGATCAGCCCCAGCATTTT.

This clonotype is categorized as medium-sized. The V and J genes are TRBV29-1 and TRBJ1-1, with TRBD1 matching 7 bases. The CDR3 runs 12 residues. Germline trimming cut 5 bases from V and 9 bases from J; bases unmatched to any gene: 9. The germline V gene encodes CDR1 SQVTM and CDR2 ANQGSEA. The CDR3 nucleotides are TGCAGCGTTCAGGGGGACATCCAAAAAGCTTTCTTT. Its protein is CSVQGDIQKAFF.

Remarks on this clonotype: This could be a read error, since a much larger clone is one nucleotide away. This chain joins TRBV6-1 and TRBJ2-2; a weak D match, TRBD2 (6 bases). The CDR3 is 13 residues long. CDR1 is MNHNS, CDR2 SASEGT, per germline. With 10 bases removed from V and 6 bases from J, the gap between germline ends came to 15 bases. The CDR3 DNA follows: TGTGCCACGGGGGTTTCTGACGCCGGGGAGCTGTTTTTT. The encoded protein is CATGVSDAGELFF.

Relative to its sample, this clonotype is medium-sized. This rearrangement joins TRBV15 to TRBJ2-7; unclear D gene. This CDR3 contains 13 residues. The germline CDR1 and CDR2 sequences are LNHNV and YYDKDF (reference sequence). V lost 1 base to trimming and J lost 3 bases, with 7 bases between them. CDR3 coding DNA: TGTGCCACCAGCAGAGGGGGTGTCTACGAGCAGTACTTC. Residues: CATSRGGVYEQYF.

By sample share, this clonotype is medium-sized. The DNA of the CDR3 is TGCAGTGCTAGTAGGACCGTCAACAATGAGCAGTTCTTC. This gives the protein CSASRTVNNEQFF. V gene TRBV20-1 combines with J gene TRBJ2-1; D unresolved. The V end was cut by 3 bases, the J end by 5 bases, with 11 bases between. There are 13 residues in the CDR3. Germline values: CDR1 DFQATT, CDR2 SNEGSKA (reference sequence).

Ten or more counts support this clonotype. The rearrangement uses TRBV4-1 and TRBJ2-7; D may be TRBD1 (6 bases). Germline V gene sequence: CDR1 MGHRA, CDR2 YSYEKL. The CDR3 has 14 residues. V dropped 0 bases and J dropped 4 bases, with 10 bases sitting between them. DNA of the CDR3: TGCGCCAGCAGCCAAGAAGGGACACTTTACGAGCAGTACTTC. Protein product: CASSQEGTLYEQYF.

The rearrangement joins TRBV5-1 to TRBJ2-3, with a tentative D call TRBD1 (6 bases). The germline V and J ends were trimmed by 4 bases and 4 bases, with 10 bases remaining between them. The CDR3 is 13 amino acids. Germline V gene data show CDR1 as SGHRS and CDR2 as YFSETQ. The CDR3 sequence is CASSITGPDTQYF. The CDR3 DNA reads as TGCGCCAGCAGCATTACAGGGCCAGATACGCAGTATTTT.

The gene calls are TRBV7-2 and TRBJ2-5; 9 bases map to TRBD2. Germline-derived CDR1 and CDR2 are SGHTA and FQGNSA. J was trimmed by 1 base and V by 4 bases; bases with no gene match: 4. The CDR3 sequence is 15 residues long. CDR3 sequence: CASSSRLAVQETQYF. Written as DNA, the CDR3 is TGTGCCAGCAGCTCCCGACTAGCGGTCCAAGAGACCCAGTACTTC. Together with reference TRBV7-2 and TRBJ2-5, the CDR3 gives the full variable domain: GAGVSQSPSNKVTEKGKDVELRCDPISGHTALYWYRQSLGQGLEFLIYFQGNSAPDKSGLPSDRFSAERTGGSVSTLTIQRTQQEDSAVYLCASSSRLAVQETQYFGPGTRLLVL.

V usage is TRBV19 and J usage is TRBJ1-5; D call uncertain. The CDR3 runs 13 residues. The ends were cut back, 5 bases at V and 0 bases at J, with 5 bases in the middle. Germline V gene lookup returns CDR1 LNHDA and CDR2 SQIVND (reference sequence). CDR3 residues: CASSDNSNQPQHF. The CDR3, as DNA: TGTGCCAGTAGTGATAATAGCAATCAGCCCCAGCATTTT. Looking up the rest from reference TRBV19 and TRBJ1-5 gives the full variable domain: DGGITQSPKYLFRKEGQNVTLSCEQNLNHDAMYWYRQDPGQGLRLIYYSQIVNDFQKGDIAEGYSVSREKKESFPLTVTSAQKNPTAFYLCASSDNSNQPQHFGDGTRLSIL.

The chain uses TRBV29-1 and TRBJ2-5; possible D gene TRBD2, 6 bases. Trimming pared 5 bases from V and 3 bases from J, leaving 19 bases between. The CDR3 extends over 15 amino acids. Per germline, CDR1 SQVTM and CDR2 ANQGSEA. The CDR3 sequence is CSVWGADRLEETQYF. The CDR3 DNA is TGCAGCGTTTGGGGCGCCGACAGACTAGAAGAGACCCAGTACTTC.

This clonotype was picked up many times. CDR3 sequence: CATSEGPGGPLDEQFF. The CDR3, as DNA: TGTGCCACCAGTGAAGGCCCGGGAGGGCCTCTCGATGAGCAGTTCTTC. The rearrangement uses TRBV24-1 and TRBJ2-1; 8 bases line up with TRBD2. The trim removed 4 bases at V and 8 bases at J, leaving 12 bases unmatched. Germline values: CDR1 KGHDR, CDR2 SFDVKD. The CDR3 extends over 16 amino acids.

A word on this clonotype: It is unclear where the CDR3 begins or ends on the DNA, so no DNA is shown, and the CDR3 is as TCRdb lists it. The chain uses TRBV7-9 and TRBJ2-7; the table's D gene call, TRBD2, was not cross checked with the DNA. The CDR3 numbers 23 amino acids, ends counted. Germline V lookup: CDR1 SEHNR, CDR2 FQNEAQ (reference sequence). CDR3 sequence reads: CDSSFYICSAKRLAGLSYNEQFF.

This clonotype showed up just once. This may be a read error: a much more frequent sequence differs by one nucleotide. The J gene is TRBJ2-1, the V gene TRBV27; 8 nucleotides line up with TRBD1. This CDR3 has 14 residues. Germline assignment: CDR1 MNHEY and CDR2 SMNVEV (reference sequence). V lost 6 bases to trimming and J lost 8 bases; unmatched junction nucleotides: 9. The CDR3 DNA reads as TGTGCCAGCAGGCGACAGGGGACGTACTATGAGCAGTTCTTC. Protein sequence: CASRRQGTYYEQFF.

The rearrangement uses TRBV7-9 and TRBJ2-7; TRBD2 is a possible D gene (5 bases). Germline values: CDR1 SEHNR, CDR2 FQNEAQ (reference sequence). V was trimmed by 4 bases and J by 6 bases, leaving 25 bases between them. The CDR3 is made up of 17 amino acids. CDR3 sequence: CASSSSYGPGMAGEQYF. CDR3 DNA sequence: TGTGCCAGCAGCTCGTCGTACGGGCCTGGGATGGCGGGCGAGCAGTACTTC.

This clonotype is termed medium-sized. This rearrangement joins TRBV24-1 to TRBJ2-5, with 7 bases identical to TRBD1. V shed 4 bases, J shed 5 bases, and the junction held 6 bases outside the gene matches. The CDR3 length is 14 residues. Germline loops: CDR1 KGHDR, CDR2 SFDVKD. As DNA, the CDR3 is TGTGCCACCAGTGACCCGACAGGGTTGGAGACCCAGTACTTC. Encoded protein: CATSDPTGLETQYF.

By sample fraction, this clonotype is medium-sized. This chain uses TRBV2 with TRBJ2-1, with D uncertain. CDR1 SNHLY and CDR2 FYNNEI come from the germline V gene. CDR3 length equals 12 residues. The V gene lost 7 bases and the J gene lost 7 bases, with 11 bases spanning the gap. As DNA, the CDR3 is TGTGCCAGCACGAGACTCAATAATGAGCAGTTCTTC. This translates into CASTRLNNEQFF.

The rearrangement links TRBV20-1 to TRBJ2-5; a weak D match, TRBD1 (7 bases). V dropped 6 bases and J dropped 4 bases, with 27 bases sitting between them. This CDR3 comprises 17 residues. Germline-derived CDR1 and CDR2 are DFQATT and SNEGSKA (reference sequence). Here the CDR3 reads CSAGRDRLVSGRETQYF. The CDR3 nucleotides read TGCAGTGCGGGCCGGGACAGACTAGTATCGGGGAGAGAGACCCAGTACTTC.

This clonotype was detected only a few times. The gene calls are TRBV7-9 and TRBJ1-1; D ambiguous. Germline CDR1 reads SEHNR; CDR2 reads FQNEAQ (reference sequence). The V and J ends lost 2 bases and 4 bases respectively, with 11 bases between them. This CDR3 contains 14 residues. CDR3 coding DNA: TGTGCCAGCAGCTTAAAAGGTTGGGTCACTGAAGCTTTCTTT. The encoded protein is CASSLKGWVTEAFF.

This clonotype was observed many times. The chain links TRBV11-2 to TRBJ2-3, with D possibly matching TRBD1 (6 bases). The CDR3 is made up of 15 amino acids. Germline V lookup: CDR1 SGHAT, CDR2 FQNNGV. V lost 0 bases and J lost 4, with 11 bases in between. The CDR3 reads CASSLDAGAADTQYF. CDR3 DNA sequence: TGTGCCAGCAGCTTAGACGCAGGGGCGGCAGATACGCAGTATTTT.

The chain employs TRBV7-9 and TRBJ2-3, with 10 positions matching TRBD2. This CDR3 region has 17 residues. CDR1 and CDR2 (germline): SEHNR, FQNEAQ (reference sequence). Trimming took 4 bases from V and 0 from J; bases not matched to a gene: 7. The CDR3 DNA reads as TGTGCCAGCAGCTCTACTAGCGGGGACAATAGCACAGATACGCAGTATTTT. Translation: CASSSTSGDNSTDTQYF.

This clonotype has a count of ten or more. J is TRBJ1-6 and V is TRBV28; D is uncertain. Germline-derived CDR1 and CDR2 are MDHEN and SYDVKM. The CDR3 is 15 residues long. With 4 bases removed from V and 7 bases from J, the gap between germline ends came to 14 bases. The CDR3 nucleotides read TGTGCCAGCAGTTCCCTCGGGGTATACAATTCACCCCTCCACTTT. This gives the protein CASSSLGVYNSPLHF.